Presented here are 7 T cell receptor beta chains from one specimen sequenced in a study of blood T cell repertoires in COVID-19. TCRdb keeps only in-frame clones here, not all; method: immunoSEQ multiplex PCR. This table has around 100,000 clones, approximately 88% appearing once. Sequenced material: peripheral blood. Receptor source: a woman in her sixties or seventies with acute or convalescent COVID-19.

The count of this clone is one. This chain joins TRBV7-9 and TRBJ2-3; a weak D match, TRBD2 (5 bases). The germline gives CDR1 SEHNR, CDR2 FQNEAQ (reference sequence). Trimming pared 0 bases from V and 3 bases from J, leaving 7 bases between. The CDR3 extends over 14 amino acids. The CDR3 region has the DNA TGTGCCAGCAGCTTAGCGGGAGAGACAGATACGCAGTATTTT. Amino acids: CASSLAGETDTQYF.

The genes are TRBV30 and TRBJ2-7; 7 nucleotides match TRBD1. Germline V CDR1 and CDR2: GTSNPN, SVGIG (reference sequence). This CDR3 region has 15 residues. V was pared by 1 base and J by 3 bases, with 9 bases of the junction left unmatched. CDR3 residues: CAWSAGTEVIYEQYF. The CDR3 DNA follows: TGTGCCTGGAGTGCCGGGACAGAGGTCATCTACGAGCAGTACTTC.

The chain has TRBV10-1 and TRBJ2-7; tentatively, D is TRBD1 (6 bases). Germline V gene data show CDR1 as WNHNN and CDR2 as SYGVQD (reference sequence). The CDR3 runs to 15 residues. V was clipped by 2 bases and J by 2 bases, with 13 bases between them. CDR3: CASSEQPTGPYEQYF. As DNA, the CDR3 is TGCGCCAGCAGTGAGCAACCGACAGGCCCCTACGAGCAGTACTTC.

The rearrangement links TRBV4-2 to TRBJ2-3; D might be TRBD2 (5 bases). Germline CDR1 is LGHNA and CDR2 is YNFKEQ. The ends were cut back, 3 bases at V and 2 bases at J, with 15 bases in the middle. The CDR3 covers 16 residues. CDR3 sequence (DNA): TGTGCCAGCAGCCACGATCCAAGCGGAGCCACAGATACGCAGTATTTT. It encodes CASSHDPSGATDTQYF.

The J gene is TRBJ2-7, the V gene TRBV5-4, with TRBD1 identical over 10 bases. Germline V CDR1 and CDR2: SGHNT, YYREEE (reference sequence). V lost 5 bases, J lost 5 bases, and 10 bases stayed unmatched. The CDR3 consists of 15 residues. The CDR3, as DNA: TGTGCCAGCAGTTTTTCCCGGGACAGGGGCAACGAGCAGTACTTC. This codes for CASSFSRDRGNEQYF.

The CDR3 reads CASSTPGQYTEAFF. The CDR3, as DNA: TGTGCCAGCAGTACGCCAGGACAGTACACTGAAGCTTTCTTT. The chain recombines TRBV28 with TRBJ1-1; weak D call: TRBD1 (6 bases). The CDR3 is made up of 14 amino acids. V was pared by 5 bases and J by 3 bases, with 13 bases between. Germline V lookup: CDR1 MDHEN, CDR2 SYDVKM.

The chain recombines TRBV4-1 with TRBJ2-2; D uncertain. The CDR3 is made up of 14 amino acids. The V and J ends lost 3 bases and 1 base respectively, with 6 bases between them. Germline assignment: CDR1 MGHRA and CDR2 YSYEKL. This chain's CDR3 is CASSQRLNTGELFF. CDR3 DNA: TGCGCCAGCAGCCAGAGGCTGAACACCGGGGAGCTGTTTTTT.